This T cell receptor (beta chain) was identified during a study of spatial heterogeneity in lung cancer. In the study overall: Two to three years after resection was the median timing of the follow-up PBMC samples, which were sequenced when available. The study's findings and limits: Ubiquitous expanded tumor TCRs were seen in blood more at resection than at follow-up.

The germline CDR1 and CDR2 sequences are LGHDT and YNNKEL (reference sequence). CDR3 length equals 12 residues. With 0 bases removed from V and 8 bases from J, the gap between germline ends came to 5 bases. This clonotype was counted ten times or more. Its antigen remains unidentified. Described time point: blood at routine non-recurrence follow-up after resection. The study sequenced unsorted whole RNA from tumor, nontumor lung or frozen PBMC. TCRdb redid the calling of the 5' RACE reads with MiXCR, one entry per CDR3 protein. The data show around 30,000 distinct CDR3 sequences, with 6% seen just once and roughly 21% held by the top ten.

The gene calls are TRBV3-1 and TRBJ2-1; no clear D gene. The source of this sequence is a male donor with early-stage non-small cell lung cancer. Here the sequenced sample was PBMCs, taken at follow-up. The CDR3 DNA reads TGTGCCAGCAGCCAAGATACGGATGAGCAGTTCTTC. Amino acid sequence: CASSQDTDEQFF.